The rows below give T cell receptor beta chains drawn from one sample of a study of PD-L1 blockade in urothelial cancer. The assay was immunoSEQ multiplex PCR, and TCRdb's table has in-frame clones only and misses some. Of over 100,000 clones detected, 85% to 95% appear once; the ten largest clones hold approximately 3.5%. The sequences come from PBMCs, collected around atezolizumab (anti-PD-L1) treatment. These TCRs come from a man aged 55 to 70 with urothelial cancer. The conserved cysteine and the conserved F or W are not part of the CDR3 here. Fields, in order: CDR3 protein, J gene, V gene.

CDR3aa: ASTGSGTGWEKLF
j_gene: TRBJ1-4
v_gene: TRBV7-9

CDR3aa: ASSISGGVLNEQF
j_gene: TRBJ2-1
v_gene: TRBV19

CDR3aa: ASSASLAGGFKETQY
j_gene: TRBJ2-5
v_gene: TRBV7-2

CDR3aa: AISDTYSRYGYT
j_gene: TRBJ1-2
v_gene: TRBV10-3

CDR3aa: ASSYIRGGGRETQY
j_gene: TRBJ2-5
v_gene: TRBV6-5

CDR3aa: ASSTVGVSTGELF
j_gene: TRBJ2-2
v_gene: TRBV9

CDR3aa: ASSRSSYNSPLH
j_gene: TRBJ1-6
v_gene: TRBV14

CDR3aa: ASRLQGSGANVLT
j_gene: TRBJ2-6
v_gene: TRBV5-1

CDR3aa: SARTGVEQY
j_gene: TRBJ2-7
v_gene: TRBV20-1

CDR3aa: ASRQGLGTDTQY
j_gene: TRBJ2-3
v_gene: TRBV6-1

CDR3aa: ASTLRTRPHQPQH
j_gene: TRBJ1-5
v_gene: TRBV6-5

CDR3aa: ASSPPGTDYEQY
j_gene: TRBJ2-7
v_gene: TRBV18

CDR3aa: ASSENGGADTQY
j_gene: TRBJ2-3
v_gene: TRBV10-1

CDR3aa: ASSPNPTGFYNEQF
j_gene: TRBJ2-1
v_gene: TRBV6-4

CDR3aa: ASSFDINYEQY
j_gene: TRBJ2-7
v_gene: TRBV7-9

CDR3aa: ASSAAATEQF
j_gene: TRBJ2-1
v_gene: TRBV6-6

CDR3aa: ASSDSSLDTGELF
j_gene: TRBJ2-2
v_gene: TRBV6-4

CDR3aa: ASSSGTSYNEQF
j_gene: TRBJ2-1
v_gene: TRBV6-5

CDR3aa: ASTAGGSMNTEAF
j_gene: TRBJ1-1
v_gene: TRBV14

CDR3aa: ASSFGYEQY
j_gene: TRBJ2-7
v_gene: TRBV28

CDR3aa: ASSSSRVAGELF
j_gene: TRBJ2-2
v_gene: TRBV7-2

CDR3aa: SVSTGVGEKLF
j_gene: TRBJ1-4
v_gene: TRBV29-1

CDR3aa: ASKGGTGNTIY
j_gene: TRBJ1-3
v_gene: TRBV2

CDR3aa: ASSRWGQTLYNEQF
j_gene: TRBJ2-1
v_gene: TRBV19

CDR3aa: VSSQDGLPNGELF
j_gene: TRBJ1-4
v_gene: TRBV4-3

CDR3aa: ASSNSRTSNEKLF
j_gene: TRBJ1-4
v_gene: TRBV6-5

CDR3aa: ASSASADTQY
j_gene: TRBJ2-3
v_gene: TRBV7-2

CDR3aa: ASSIGTATGELF
j_gene: TRBJ2-2
v_gene: TRBV7-2

CDR3aa: AWSVTGGLSYEQY
j_gene: TRBJ2-7
v_gene: TRBV30

CDR3aa: ASKRTTAQETQY
j_gene: TRBJ2-5
v_gene: TRBV6-1

CDR3aa: ASSLQDNTEAF
j_gene: TRBJ1-1
v_gene: TRBV7-2

CDR3aa: ASSQAKGTGNYGYT
j_gene: TRBJ1-2
v_gene: TRBV4-1

CDR3aa: ASSYSSGGVETQY
j_gene: TRBJ2-5
v_gene: TRBV6-5

CDR3aa: ASSSQGTANTEAF
j_gene: TRBJ1-1
v_gene: TRBV18

CDR3aa: ASRSATNYGYT
j_gene: TRBJ1-2
v_gene: TRBV5-1

CDR3aa: ASSLIGTGLANTGELF
j_gene: TRBJ2-2
v_gene: TRBV7-3

CDR3aa: SARVVPEQY
j_gene: TRBJ2-7
v_gene: TRBV20-1

CDR3aa: AWSGGGGSPLH
j_gene: TRBJ1-6
v_gene: TRBV30

CDR3aa: ASSQSGEQY
j_gene: TRBJ2-7
v_gene: TRBV5-1

CDR3aa: ATGAGDNYGYT
j_gene: TRBJ1-2
v_gene: TRBV15

CDR3aa: ASGVTAGNSEQY
j_gene: TRBJ2-7
v_gene: TRBV6-6

CDR3aa: ASSVAHFGELF
j_gene: TRBJ2-2
v_gene: TRBV9

CDR3aa: ASSEQGSNQPQH
j_gene: TRBJ1-5
v_gene: TRBV2

CDR3aa: SVWDNYEQY
j_gene: TRBJ2-7
v_gene: TRBV29-1

CDR3aa: SVKQNYGYT
j_gene: TRBJ1-2
v_gene: TRBV20-1

CDR3aa: ASSGDRNEQY
j_gene: TRBJ2-7
v_gene: TRBV18

CDR3aa: ASSPSDSLSNQPQH
j_gene: TRBJ1-5
v_gene: TRBV18

CDR3aa: ASQGTQETQY
j_gene: TRBJ2-5
v_gene: TRBV2

CDR3aa: ASSERVEDAGGYT
j_gene: TRBJ1-2
v_gene: TRBV11-2

CDR3aa: ASSPGQVGSNQPQH
j_gene: TRBJ1-5
v_gene: TRBV5-1

CDR3aa: ASSPRALIHLAGDRNTGELF
j_gene: TRBJ2-2
v_gene: TRBV4-3

CDR3aa: ASSQDFAGPYEQY
j_gene: TRBJ2-7
v_gene: TRBV4-1

CDR3aa: ASIGGGWSVSPLH
j_gene: TRBJ1-6
v_gene: TRBV2

CDR3aa: ASSLGGRAANEQF
j_gene: TRBJ2-1
v_gene: TRBV7-9

CDR3aa: ASSLLQETQY
j_gene: TRBJ2-5
v_gene: TRBV28

CDR3aa: ASSYQTANTGELF
j_gene: TRBJ2-2
v_gene: TRBV6-5

CDR3aa: ASSLEGLTDTQY
j_gene: TRBJ2-3
v_gene: TRBV11-2

CDR3aa: ASSPRAGSDTQY
j_gene: TRBJ2-3
v_gene: TRBV5-1

CDR3aa: ASSVGPENTEAF
j_gene: TRBJ1-1
v_gene: TRBV9